The text below deals with one TCR beta chain. It has no known antigen specificity. No base qualities exist here, and no much larger clone lies one base off it. The library was prepared using 5' RACE. Instrument on record: Illumina HiSeq 2500. The second PCR ran for roughly 6 to 11 cycles and used a J-beta primer mix along with a sample-barcoded 5' primer. A template-switch 5' adaptor carrying 12 random nucleotides introduced a unique molecular identifier onto each TCR beta cDNA molecule. Each sample yielded at least 3 million CDR3-containing paired-end reads. All of the RNA was converted into first-strand cDNA using the Mint cDNA synthesis kit, with a TRBC-specific oligonucleotide serving as the primer. All cDNA was treated with uracil-DNA glycosylase and then went through a first 18-cycle PCR with the universal primers M1SS and BC2_uni_R. Per the source publication's procedure: Normalization of each sample was performed by random selection of 1 million high-quality reads, each carrying a distinct molecular identifier. Instead of being binned into consensus sequences, reads that shared molecular identifiers were thrown out. MiTCR, run with a Q25 quality threshold and the strictest error-elimination algorithm, handled CDR3 identification, clonotype clustering and error correction. A nonparametric unseen species model with Euler transformation was used to estimate a lower bound on total TCR beta diversity. The public reads were reanalyzed by TCRdb: fastp trimming at Q25, MiXCR alignment, in-frame beta chains only. For every CDR3 protein sequence, its rows merge into one entry that carries the most common genes and DNA. The V and J calls come from TCRdb's annotation, not from the publication. This sample is represented by roughly 1.6 million distinct CDR3 sequences; about 32% of them were singletons. Of the sample, approximately 11% is held by the ten largest clones.

The donors were some 36 Caucasian individuals from Russia, aged about 6 to 100 years, who were systemically healthy. Around 9.7 milliliters of peripheral blood were collected from each donor into EDTA-treated Vacutainer tubes. Ficoll-Paque density-gradient centrifugation was used to isolate PBMCs, with at least 7 million obtained per sample. Total RNA was extracted from PBMCs with Trizol reagent, with at least 6 micrograms obtained per sample. The percentages of naive CD45RAhigh/CD27high T cells were determined by flow cytometry on a PBMC aliquot from every donor. This record comes from a study of blood T cells in healthy people across ages (dated by TCRdb to 2013 to 2016). In the study overall: In model experiments, roughly one uniquely barcoded TCR beta cDNA molecule per two T cells was captured by template switching. Age-related changes in TCR beta repertoire diversity were measured in the study by deep sequencing normalized with unique cDNA molecular identifiers. Donors of different ages were randomly distributed across sequencing lanes to avoid experimental bias. The donors were split into four age groups: young (average about 15 years), middle-aged (39), aged (over 55) and long-lived (approximately 89). The study analyzed two additional independent replicas of 1 million unique cDNA reads from the same blood draw for two donors, one aged 18 to 29 and one aged 80 or older. Overall results and qualifications from the work: A strong correlation was found between observed TCR beta diversity and the percentage of naive T cells measured by flow cytometry. Donor CMV infection status was unknown, potentially confounding age-related changes in expanded clonotypes. Estimates of total diversity from one million sequenced T cells were regarded as lower bounds and underestimates. Bulk unsorted PBMC profiling prevented conclusive comparison of naive and antigen-experienced compartments. Compared with the aged group, the long-lived group had more naive CD4+ T cells, fewer expanded clones and increased TCR diversity, a pattern suggesting age selection. As age increased, observed TCR beta diversity per million T cells dropped in a roughly linear way, and a significant reduction was already evident by age approximately 40.

The sequenced material came from blood. The receptor was derived from a woman aged 25 to 39 in good health.

The CDR3 protein: CASSPPIWASGRLEQFF. The DNA sequence is TGTGCCAGCTCACCACCGATTTGGGCTAGCGGGAGGCTTGAGCAGTTCTTC. This chain joins TRBV18 to TRBJ2-1; TRBD2 fits 11 bases in the junction. Per the germline V gene, KGHSH is the CDR1 and LQKENI is the CDR2. V and J are trimmed by 0 bases and 9 bases, and the gene matches miss 10 bases of the junction. Measured from the cysteine to the phenylalanine, the CDR3 is 17 residues long. Only the CDR3 part of the read is kept: 51 bases, read in frame from the first base.